The 3 T cell receptor beta chains listed next were all sequenced from one sample in a study of blood T cell repertoires in COVID-19. TCRdb's copy holds only in-frame clones and misses some; the assay was immunoSEQ multiplex PCR. The sample contains a few hundred thousand clones, around 90% of which appear only once. Sequencing input: peripheral blood. The receptor source for this set is a woman aged 60-75 years with COVID-19, enrolled during active disease.

The chain carries TRBV7-9 and TRBJ1-1, with D maybe TRBD1 (5 bases). V was clipped by 5 bases and J by 2 bases, with 12 bases between them. CDR3 size: 14 residues. Germline V gene sequence: CDR1 SEHNR, CDR2 FQNEAQ (reference sequence). The CDR3: CASSKGGANTEAFF. As DNA, the CDR3 is TGTGCCAGCAGCAAAGGCGGGGCAAACACTGAAGCTTTCTTT.

The chain combines TRBV7-2 with TRBJ1-2; 8 nucleotides match TRBD1. Germline V gene lookup returns CDR1 SGHTA and CDR2 FQGNSA. The CDR3 runs to 14 residues. V trimming: 5 bases; J trimming: 3 bases; junction bases outside the gene matches: 5. The DNA of the CDR3 is TGTGCCAGCAGCGCCCAACAGGGGGACTATGGCTACACCTTC. Translating it yields CASSAQQGDYGYTF.

The rearrangement joins TRBV5-6 to TRBJ2-7; TRBD1 matches at 7 bases. V lost 4 bases, J lost 5 bases, and 9 bases stayed unmatched. The CDR3 length is 14 residues. Germline CDR1 SGHDT, CDR2 YYEEEE. The CDR3 DNA sequence: TGTGCCAGCAGCCGGGGAACAGGGGCCGACGAGCAGTACTTC. This codes for CASSRGTGADEQYF.